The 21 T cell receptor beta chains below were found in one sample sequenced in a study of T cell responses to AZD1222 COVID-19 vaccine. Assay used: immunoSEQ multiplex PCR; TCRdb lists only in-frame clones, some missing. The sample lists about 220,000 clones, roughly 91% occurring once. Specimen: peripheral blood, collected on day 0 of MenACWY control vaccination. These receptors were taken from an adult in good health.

The CDR3 DNA sequence: TGTGCCAGCAGTCTCCTCTATAATTCACCCCTCCACTTT. This codes for CASSLLYNSPLHF. The V and J genes are TRBV12-3 or TRBV12-4 and TRBJ1-6; no reliable D call. CDR3 length: 13 amino acids. Deletions cut 5 bases from V and 3 bases from J, with 5 bases between.

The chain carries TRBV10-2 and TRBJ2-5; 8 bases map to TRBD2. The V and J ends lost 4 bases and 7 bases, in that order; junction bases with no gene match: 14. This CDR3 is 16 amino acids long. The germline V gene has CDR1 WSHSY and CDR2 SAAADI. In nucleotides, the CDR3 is TGCGCCAGCAGTGCCCCCAGGGCGGGGGGATCCGGGACCCAGTACTTC. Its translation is CASSAPRAGGSGTQYF.

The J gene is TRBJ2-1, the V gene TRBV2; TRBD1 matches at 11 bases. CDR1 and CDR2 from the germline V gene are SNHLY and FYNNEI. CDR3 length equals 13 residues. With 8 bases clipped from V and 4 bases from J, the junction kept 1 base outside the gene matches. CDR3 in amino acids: CASGQGAYNEQFF. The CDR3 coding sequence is TGTGCCAGCGGACAGGGGGCGTACAATGAGCAGTTCTTC.

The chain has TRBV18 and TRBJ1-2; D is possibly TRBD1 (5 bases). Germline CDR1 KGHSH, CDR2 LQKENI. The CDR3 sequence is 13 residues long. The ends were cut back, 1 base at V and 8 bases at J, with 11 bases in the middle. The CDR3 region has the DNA TGTGCCAGCTCACCACAGGGTCGGGGCGGCTACACCTTC. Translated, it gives CASSPQGRGGYTF.

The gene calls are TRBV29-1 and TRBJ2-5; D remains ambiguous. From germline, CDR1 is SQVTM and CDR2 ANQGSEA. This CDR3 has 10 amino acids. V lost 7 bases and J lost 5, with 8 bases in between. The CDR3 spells CSARSETQYF. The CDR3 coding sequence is TGCAGCGCACGGTCGGAGACCCAGTACTTC.

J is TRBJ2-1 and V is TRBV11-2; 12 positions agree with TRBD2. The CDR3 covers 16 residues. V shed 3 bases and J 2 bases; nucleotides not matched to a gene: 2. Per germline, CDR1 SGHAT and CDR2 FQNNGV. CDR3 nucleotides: TGTGCCAGCAGCTTGACTAGCGGGGGCCCCTACAATGAGCAGTTCTTC. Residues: CASSLTSGGPYNEQFF.

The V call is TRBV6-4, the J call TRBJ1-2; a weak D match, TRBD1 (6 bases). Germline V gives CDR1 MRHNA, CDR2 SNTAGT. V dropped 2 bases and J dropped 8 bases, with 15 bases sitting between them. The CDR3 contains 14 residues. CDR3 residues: CASSDRSRGGGYTF. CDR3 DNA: TGTGCCAGCAGTGACCGAAGCAGGGGAGGAGGCTACACCTTC.

CDR3 DNA: TGTGCCAGCAGCTTAGTGCCCAACACCGGGGAGCTGTTTTTT. It yields the protein CASSLVPNTGELFF. This chain uses TRBV7-9 with TRBJ2-2, with D unresolved. Per germline, CDR1 SEHNR and CDR2 FQNEAQ (reference sequence). The CDR3 covers 14 residues. The V end lost 1 base, the J end lost 2 bases, and 5 bases lay between the germline ends.

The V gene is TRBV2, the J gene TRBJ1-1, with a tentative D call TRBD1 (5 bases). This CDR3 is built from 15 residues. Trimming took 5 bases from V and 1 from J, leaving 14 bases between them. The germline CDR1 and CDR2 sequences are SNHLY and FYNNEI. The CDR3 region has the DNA TGTGCCAGCAGTAGTACCGGGGCCTGGAACACTGAAGCTTTCTTT. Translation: CASSSTGAWNTEAFF.

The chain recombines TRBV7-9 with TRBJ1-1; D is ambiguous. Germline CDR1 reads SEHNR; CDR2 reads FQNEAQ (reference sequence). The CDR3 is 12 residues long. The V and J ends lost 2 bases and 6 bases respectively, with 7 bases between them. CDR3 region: CASSLSVSEAFF. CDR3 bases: TGTGCCAGCAGCTTATCGGTGTCTGAAGCTTTCTTT.

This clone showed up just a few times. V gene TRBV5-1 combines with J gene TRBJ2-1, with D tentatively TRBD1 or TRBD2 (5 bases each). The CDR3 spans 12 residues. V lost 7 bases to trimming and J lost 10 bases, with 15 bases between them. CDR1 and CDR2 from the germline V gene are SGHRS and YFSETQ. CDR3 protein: CASRFPGQEQFF. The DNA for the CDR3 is TGCGCCAGCCGGTTTCCGGGGCAGGAGCAGTTCTTC.

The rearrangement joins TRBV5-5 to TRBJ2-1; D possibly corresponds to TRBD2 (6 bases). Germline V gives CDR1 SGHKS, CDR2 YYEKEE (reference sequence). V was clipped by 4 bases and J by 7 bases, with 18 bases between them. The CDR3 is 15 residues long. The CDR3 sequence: CASSRNWAGGNEQFF. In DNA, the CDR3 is TGTGCCAGCAGCAGGAACTGGGCCGGAGGGAATGAGCAGTTCTTC.

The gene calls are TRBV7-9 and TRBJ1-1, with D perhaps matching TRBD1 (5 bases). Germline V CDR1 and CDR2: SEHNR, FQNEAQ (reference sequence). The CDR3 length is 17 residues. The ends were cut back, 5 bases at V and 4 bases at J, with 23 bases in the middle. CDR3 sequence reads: CASSSPPGRGDITEAFF. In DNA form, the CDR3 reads TGTGCCAGCAGCAGCCCCCCGGGGCGGGGTGATATCACTGAAGCTTTCTTT.

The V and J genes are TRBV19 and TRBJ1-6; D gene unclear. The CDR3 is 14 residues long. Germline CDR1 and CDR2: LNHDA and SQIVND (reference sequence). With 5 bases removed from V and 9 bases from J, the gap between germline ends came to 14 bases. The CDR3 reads CASSVQNGVSPLHF. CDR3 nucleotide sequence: TGTGCCAGTAGTGTACAGAATGGCGTTTCACCCCTCCACTTT.

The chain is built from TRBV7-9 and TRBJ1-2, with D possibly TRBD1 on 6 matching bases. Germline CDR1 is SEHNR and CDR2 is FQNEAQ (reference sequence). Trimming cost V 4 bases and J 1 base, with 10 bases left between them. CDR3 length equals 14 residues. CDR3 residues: CASSSSGVNYGYTF. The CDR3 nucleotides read TGTGCCAGCAGCTCTTCAGGGGTTAACTATGGCTACACCTTC.

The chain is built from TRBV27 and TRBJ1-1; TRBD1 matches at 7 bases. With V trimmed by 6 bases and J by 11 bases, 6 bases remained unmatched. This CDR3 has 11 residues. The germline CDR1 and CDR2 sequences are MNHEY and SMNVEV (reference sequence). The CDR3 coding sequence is TGTGCCAGCAGCGCAACAGGGGTGGCTTTCTTT. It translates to CASSATGVAFF.

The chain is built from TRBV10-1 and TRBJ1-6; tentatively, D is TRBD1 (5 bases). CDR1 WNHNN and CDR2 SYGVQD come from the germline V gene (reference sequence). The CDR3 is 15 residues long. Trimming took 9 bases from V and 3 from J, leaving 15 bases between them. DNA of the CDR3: TGCGCCAGACCGCCGGGCAGGGACTATAATTCACCCCTCCACTTT. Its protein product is CARPPGRDYNSPLHF.

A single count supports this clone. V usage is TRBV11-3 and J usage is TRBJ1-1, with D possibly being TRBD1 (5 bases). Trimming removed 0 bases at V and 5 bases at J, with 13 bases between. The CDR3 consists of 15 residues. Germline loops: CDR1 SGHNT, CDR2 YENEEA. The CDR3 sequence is CASSLDSGPGTEAFF. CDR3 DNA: TGTGCCAGCAGCTTAGATTCGGGGCCAGGTACTGAAGCTTTCTTT. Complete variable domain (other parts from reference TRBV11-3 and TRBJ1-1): EAGVVQSPRYKIIEKKQPVAFWCNPISGHNTLYWYLQNLGQGPELLIRYENEEAVDDSQLPKDRFSAERLKGVDSTLKIQPAELGDSAVYLCASSLDSGPGTEAFFGQGTRLTVV.

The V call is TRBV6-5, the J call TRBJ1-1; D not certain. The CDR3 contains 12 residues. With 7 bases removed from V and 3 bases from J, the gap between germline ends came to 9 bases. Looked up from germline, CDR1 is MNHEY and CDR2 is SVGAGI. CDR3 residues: CASMGLDTEAFF. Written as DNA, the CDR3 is TGTGCCAGCATGGGGTTGGACACTGAAGCTTTCTTT.

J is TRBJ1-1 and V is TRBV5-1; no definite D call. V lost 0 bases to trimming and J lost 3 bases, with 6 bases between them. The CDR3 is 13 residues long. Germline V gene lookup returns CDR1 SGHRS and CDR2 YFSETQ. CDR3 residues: CASSLGQDTEAFF. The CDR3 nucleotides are TGCGCCAGCAGCTTGGGCCAGGACACTGAAGCTTTCTTT.

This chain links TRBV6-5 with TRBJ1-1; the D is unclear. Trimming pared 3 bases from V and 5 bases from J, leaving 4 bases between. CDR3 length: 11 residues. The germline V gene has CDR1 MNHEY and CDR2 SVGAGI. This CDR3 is CASSYDTEAFF. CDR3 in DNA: TGTGCCAGCAGTTATGATACTGAAGCTTTCTTT.